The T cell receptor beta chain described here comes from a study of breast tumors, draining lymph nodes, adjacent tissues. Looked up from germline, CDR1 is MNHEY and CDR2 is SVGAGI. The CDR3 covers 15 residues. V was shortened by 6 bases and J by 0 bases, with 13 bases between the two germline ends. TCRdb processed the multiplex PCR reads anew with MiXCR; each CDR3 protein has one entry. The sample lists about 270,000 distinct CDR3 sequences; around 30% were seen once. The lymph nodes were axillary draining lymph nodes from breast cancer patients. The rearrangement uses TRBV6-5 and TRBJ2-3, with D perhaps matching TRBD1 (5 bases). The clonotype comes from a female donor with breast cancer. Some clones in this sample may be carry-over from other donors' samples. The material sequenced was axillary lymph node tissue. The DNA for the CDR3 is TGTGCCAGCAGCGACAGATCGTCTAGCACAGATACGCAGTATTTT. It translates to CASSDRSSSTDTQYF.